This entry lists 17 T cell receptor beta chains sequenced from one sample in a study of cytomegalovirus exposure and HLA in healthy donors. Generated by immunoSEQ multiplex PCR, the TCRdb table keeps only in-frame clones and is missing some. The sample yields about 150,000 clones, 94% seen once. Material for sequencing was PBMCs. These receptors all come from a man aged 18 to 29 in good health and CMV-seropositive.

V is TRBV7-3 and J is TRBJ2-1, with D possibly matching TRBD2 (6 bases). The V end lost 6 bases, the J end lost 0 bases, and 15 bases lay between the germline ends. CDR1 is SGHTA, CDR2 FQGTGA, per germline. The CDR3 totals 16 residues. CDR3 region: CASSQAGQSSYNEQFF. The CDR3 coding sequence is TGTGCCAGCAGTCAAGCGGGTCAAAGCTCCTACAATGAGCAGTTCTTC.

This chain joins TRBV11-3 and TRBJ1-1; 9 nucleotides line up with TRBD1. Germline V CDR1 and CDR2: SGHNT, YENEEA. The junction had 3 bases not matched to a gene; V was cut back by 3 bases and J by 7 bases. CDR3 length: 13 residues. CDR3: CASSLGTGSEAFF. As DNA, the CDR3 is TGTGCCAGCAGCTTGGGGACAGGGAGTGAAGCTTTCTTT.

This chain links TRBV29-1 with TRBJ1-5; TRBD1 agrees at 9 bases. CDR1 is SQVTM and CDR2 is ANQGSEA in the germline V gene. The junction had 16 bases not matched to a gene; V was cut back by 7 bases and J by 9 bases. This CDR3 is 15 amino acids long. Written as DNA, the CDR3 is TGCAGCGCTGGACAGGGGAAGAGGGGGGAAGGGCCCCAGCATTTT. Its translation: CSAGQGKRGEGPQHF.

Details on this clone: Other DNA sequences in the same sample also yield this CDR3. The rearrangement uses TRBV5-1 and TRBJ2-7; 7 bases are shared with TRBD2. V shed 0 bases and J 1 base; nucleotides not matched to a gene: 1. The CDR3 loop spans 14 amino acids. Germline-derived CDR1 and CDR2 are SGHRS and YFSETQ. The chain's CDR3 is CASSLGGGSYEQYF. CDR3 nucleotide sequence: TGCGCCAGCAGCTTGGGCGGGGGTTCCTACGAGCAGTACTTC.

The DNA of the CDR3 is TGTGCCAGCAGCGACAGGGGGCTGCGACCCTACGAGCAGTACTTC. This codes for CASSDRGLRPYEQYF. The rearrangement uses TRBV27 and TRBJ2-7, with 10 bases fitting TRBD1. V shed 6 bases, J shed 2 bases, and the junction held 7 bases outside the gene matches. CDR1 MNHEY and CDR2 SMNVEV come from the germline V gene (reference sequence). CDR3 length: 15 amino acids.

V is TRBV30 and J is TRBJ1-1; 9 nucleotides agree with TRBD1. Germline trimming cut 0 bases from V and 5 bases from J; bases unmatched to any gene: 4. This CDR3 spans 14 amino acids. Germline-derived CDR1 and CDR2 are GTSNPN and SVGIG (reference sequence). The chain's CDR3 is CAWSVMTGGTEAFF. As DNA, the CDR3 is TGTGCCTGGAGTGTAATGACAGGGGGTACTGAAGCTTTCTTT.

As DNA, the CDR3 is TGTGCCAGTAGTATAGATTGGGGGGATGGGAAGACCCAGTACTTC. Translation gives CASSIDWGDGKTQYF. The V and J genes are TRBV19 and TRBJ2-5; D may be TRBD2 (6 bases). The CDR3 spans 15 residues. CDR1 is LNHDA and CDR2 is SQIVND in the germline V gene (reference sequence). Trimming left V 0 bases short and J 6 bases short, with 14 bases between.

The chain joins TRBV6-5 to TRBJ2-2, with TRBD1 matching over 11 bases. V gave up 10 bases and J gave up 4 bases; unmatched junction bases: 8. This CDR3 is built from 15 residues. CDR1 MNHEY and CDR2 SVGAGI come from the germline V gene. As DNA, the CDR3 is TGTGCCACCTCCTCCGGGACAGGGGGCACCGGGGAGCTGTTTTTT. Encoded protein: CATSSGTGGTGELFF.

This chain connects TRBV19 to TRBJ1-1; D ambiguous. The CDR3 runs 13 residues. CDR1 is LNHDA and CDR2 is SQIVND in the germline V gene (reference sequence). V was shortened by 10 bases and J by 1 base, with 13 bases between the two germline ends. The CDR3 reads CATTEDWNTEAFF. The CDR3, as DNA: TGTGCCACCACGGAGGACTGGAACACTGAAGCTTTCTTT.

V is TRBV30 and J is TRBJ2-1, with a tentative D call TRBD1 (5 bases). Trimming removed 4 bases at V and 4 bases at J, with 14 bases between. Germline CDR1 and CDR2: GTSNPN and SVGIG (reference sequence). The CDR3 totals 14 residues. The DNA for the CDR3 is TGTGCCTGGAATAGACAGAGAACTTACAATGAGCAGTTCTTC. As protein: CAWNRQRTYNEQFF. Supplemented by reference TRBV30 and TRBJ2-1, the full variable domain reads SQTIHQWPATLVQPVGSPLSLECTVEGTSNPNLYWYRQAAGRGLQLLFYSVGIGQISSEVPQNLSASRPQDRQFILSSKKLLLSDSGFYLCAWNRQRTYNEQFFGPGTRLTVL.

Here the CDR3 DNA reads TGTGCCAGCAGCCTAGATCCTAGCGTTTCCTACGAGCAGTACTTC. Translation: CASSLDPSVSYEQYF. The chain is built from TRBV6-5 and TRBJ2-7; maybe TRBD2 (6 bases). The CDR3 loop spans 15 amino acids. Germline-derived CDR1 and CDR2 are MNHEY and SVGAGI. Trimming removed 6 bases at V and 1 base at J, with 16 bases between.

V and J are TRBV28 and TRBJ2-2; no clear D gene. Trimming took 5 bases from V and 6 from J, leaving 7 bases between them. Germline-derived CDR1 and CDR2 are MDHEN and SYDVKM. The CDR3 length is 12 residues. The CDR3 nucleotides read TGTGCCAGCAGTCTCTTCGCCGGGGAGCTGTTTTTT. This codes for CASSLFAGELFF.

The V and J genes are TRBV11-2 and TRBJ2-2; TRBD1 aligns across 10 bases. V lost 4 bases, J lost 4 bases, and 0 bases stayed unmatched. The CDR3 has 14 amino acids. Germline V gene sequence: CDR1 SGHAT, CDR2 FQNNGV. The CDR3 DNA sequence: TGTGCCAGCAGCTGGACAGGGGGCACCGGGGAGCTGTTTTTT. The encoded protein is CASSWTGGTGELFF.

The V gene is TRBV5-1, the J gene TRBJ1-2; D gene unclear. The CDR3 has 14 amino acids. The ends were cut back, 2 bases at V and 3 bases at J, with 11 bases in the middle. From germline, CDR1 is SGHRS and CDR2 YFSETQ. The CDR3: CASSFGETYYGYTF. CDR3 nucleotide sequence: TGCGCCAGCAGCTTCGGGGAGACGTACTATGGCTACACCTTC.

This chain uses TRBV28 with TRBJ1-2; maybe TRBD1 (5 bases). Per the germline V gene, CDR1 is MDHEN and CDR2 is SYDVKM. V dropped 6 bases and J dropped 3 bases, with 14 bases sitting between them. The CDR3 consists of 14 residues. The CDR3 coding sequence is TGTGCCAGCAGGACCTTGGACACCGACTATGGCTACACCTTC. It encodes CASRTLDTDYGYTF.

The chain uses TRBV30 and TRBJ1-4, with TRBD1 identical over 8 bases. The CDR3 contains 16 residues. Losses at the gene ends were 4 bases for V and 7 bases for J; bases not matched to a gene: 14. Looked up from germline, CDR1 is GTSNPN and CDR2 is SVGIG (reference sequence). CDR3 protein: CAWTVKTQGASEKLFF. For the CDR3, the DNA is TGTGCCTGGACCGTAAAAACCCAGGGGGCCAGTGAAAAACTGTTTTTT.

This clone occurred once. In DNA, the CDR3 is TGTGCCAGCAGTGACAGGGGCCCCTTCAAGGCTTTCTTT. Its protein product is CASSDRGPFKAFF. This chain uses TRBV28 with TRBJ1-1; TRBD1 agrees at 8 bases. Trimming at V came to 5 bases and at J to 11 bases, leaving 10 bases not matched to a gene. Germline CDR1 is MDHEN and CDR2 is SYDVKM. The CDR3 runs to 13 residues.